The rows below give T cell receptor beta chains drawn from one sample of a study of blood T cells in healthy people across ages. TCRdb independently ran MiXCR on the 5' RACE reads; one entry per CDR3 protein. The table records some 700,000 distinct CDR3 sequences, about 42% of them present only once. The sequencing sample was made of blood. These receptors were taken from a woman aged 55-75 years in good health. The CDR3 runs from the conserved cysteine through the conserved F or W. D genes are given only for firm matches. The size entry is marked missing in some rows and otherwise reads once, few, many or a size class.

clone size: NA; J gene: TRBJ2-1; D gene: NA; V gene: TRBV7-9; CDR3 protein: CASRDASHNEQFF; CDR3 DNA: TGTGCCAGCCGGGACGCCTCCCACAATGAGCAGTTCTTC
clone size: NA; J gene: TRBJ2-7; D gene: NA; V gene: TRBV27; CDR3 protein: CASRTGTPSYEQYF; CDR3 DNA: TGTGCCAGCAGAACGGGAACTCCTTCCTACGAGCAGTACTTC
clone size: NA; J gene: TRBJ2-5; D gene: NA; V gene: TRBV20-1; CDR3 protein: CSVQNPGRSQETQYF; CDR3 DNA: TGCAGTGTCCAAAATCCGGGACGTAGCCAAGAGACCCAGTACTTC
clone size: once; J gene: TRBJ2-3; D gene: NA; V gene: TRBV20-1; CDR3 protein: CSARSGLTQYF; CDR3 DNA: TGCAGTGCTAGAAGCGGTCTTACGCAGTATTTT
clone size: few; J gene: TRBJ2-7; D gene: NA; V gene: TRBV2; CDR3 protein: CASRSGSRGYEQYF; CDR3 DNA: TGTGCCAGCAGGTCAGGGTCGCGCGGGTACGAGCAGTACTTC
clone size: NA; J gene: TRBJ2-7; D gene: TRBD2; V gene: TRBV20-1; CDR3 protein: CSASPLTGGAYEQYF; CDR3 DNA: TGCAGTGCTAGTCCCCTGACGGGGGGGGCCTACGAGCAGTACTTC
clone size: NA; J gene: TRBJ2-7; D gene: NA; V gene: TRBV6-5; CDR3 protein: CASSKSGWAYEQYF; CDR3 DNA: TGTGCCAGCAGTAAGAGCGGTTGGGCTTACGAGCAGTACTTC
clone size: NA; J gene: TRBJ1-1; D gene: NA; V gene: TRBV29-1; CDR3 protein: CSVARGYTEAFF; CDR3 DNA: TGCAGCGTTGCTAGGGGTTACACTGAAGCTTTCTTT
clone size: few; J gene: TRBJ2-1; D gene: NA; V gene: TRBV7-9; CDR3 protein: CASSRDTDNEQFF; CDR3 DNA: TGTGCCAGCAGCCGAGACACTGACAATGAGCAGTTCTTC
clone size: NA; J gene: TRBJ2-7; D gene: NA; V gene: TRBV7-2; CDR3 protein: CASSPRQLLSYEQYF; CDR3 DNA: TGTGCCAGCAGTCCTAGACAACTCCTCTCCTACGAGCAGTACTTC
clone size: few; J gene: TRBJ2-5; D gene: NA; V gene: TRBV3-1; CDR3 protein: CASSQRSGHLTGETQYF; CDR3 DNA: TGTGCCAGCAGCCAACGATCGGGACACTTAACGGGGGAGACCCAGTACTTC
clone size: NA; J gene: TRBJ1-2; D gene: TRBD1; V gene: TRBV19; CDR3 protein: CASSPGQGVDPYGYTF; CDR3 DNA: TGTGCCAGTAGTCCGGGACAGGGGGTTGATCCCTATGGCTACACCTTC
clone size: few; J gene: TRBJ2-1; D gene: TRBD2; V gene: TRBV20-1; CDR3 protein: CSASRLAGGQVRNNEQFF; CDR3 DNA: TGCAGTGCTAGTAGACTAGCGGGAGGGCAAGTCAGAAACAATGAGCAGTTCTTC
clone size: few; J gene: TRBJ1-4; D gene: NA; V gene: TRBV3-1; CDR3 protein: CASSQGSWEKLFF; CDR3 DNA: TGTGCCAGCAGCCAAGGTAGTTGGGAAAAACTGTTTTTT
clone size: NA; J gene: TRBJ2-7; D gene: NA; V gene: TRBV20-1; CDR3 protein: CSASGSGENEQYF; CDR3 DNA: TGCAGTGCTAGCGGGAGTGGTGAGAATGAGCAGTACTTC
clone size: NA; J gene: TRBJ2-5; D gene: TRBD1; V gene: TRBV3-1; CDR3 protein: CASSLKGAGETQYF; CDR3 DNA: TGTGCCAGCAGCCTAAAGGGGGCCGGAGAGACCCAGTACTTC
clone size: NA; J gene: TRBJ1-4; D gene: NA; V gene: TRBV13; CDR3 protein: CASNARVNHEKLFF; CDR3 DNA: TGTGCCAGCAACGCCAGGGTAAACCATGAAAAACTGTTTTTT
clone size: NA; J gene: TRBJ2-7; D gene: TRBD1; V gene: TRBV19; CDR3 protein: CASSPLWGQGAYEQYF; CDR3 DNA: TGTGCCAGTAGTCCTCTTTGGGGACAGGGGGCCTACGAGCAGTACTTC
clone size: NA; J gene: TRBJ2-5; D gene: NA; V gene: TRBV12-3/TRBV12-4; CDR3 protein: CASSLYRGVGETQYF; CDR3 DNA: TGTGCCAGCAGTTTATATCGGGGAGTCGGGGAGACCCAGTACTTC
clone size: few; J gene: TRBJ2-1; D gene: NA; V gene: TRBV10-2; CDR3 protein: CASSDLYEQFF; CDR3 DNA: TGCGCCAGCAGTGATTTGTATGAGCAGTTCTTC